The 21 T cell receptor beta chains presented below share a single source sample, sequenced in a study of OX40 agonist ivuxolimab in advanced cancers. Using immunoSEQ multiplex PCR, the repertoire was profiled, and TCRdb retains in-frame clones only, with some absent. The data show 73,000 or so clones, under 95% seen once. This specimen was CD4+ or CD8+ T cells sorted from blood, taken in a trial of the OX40 agonist ivuxolimab. The receptors stem from an adult with an advanced solid tumor such as melanoma, head and neck, liver or kidney cancer.

This chain uses TRBV6-1 with TRBJ2-1; 9 bases match TRBD1. The germline gives CDR1 MNHNS, CDR2 SASEGT. The CDR3 totals 16 residues. J was trimmed by 2 bases and V by 4 bases; bases with no gene match: 6. CDR3 DNA: TGTGCCAGCAGTGCTCCCACAGGGGGCGCCTACAATGAGCAGTTCTTC. As protein: CASSAPTGGAYNEQFF.

The chain recombines TRBV5-6 with TRBJ1-2; D uncertain. CDR3 length: 12 amino acids. Between the trimmed V and J ends, which lost 4 bases and 5 bases, there was a span of 9 bases. Germline loops: CDR1 SGHDT, CDR2 YYEEEE. The CDR3 protein is CASSESGYGYTF. In DNA, the CDR3 is TGTGCCAGCAGCGAGAGTGGATATGGCTACACCTTC.

The chain recombines TRBV7-6 with TRBJ2-7, with D unresolved. This CDR3 has 16 amino acids. Trimming left V 1 base short and J 4 bases short, with 17 bases between. CDR1 and CDR2 (germline): SGHVS, FNYEAQ. The CDR3 sequence: CASSLETGRNLYEQYF. Written as DNA, the CDR3 is TGTGCCAGCAGCTTAGAGACCGGACGGAACCTTTACGAGCAGTACTTC.

The V gene is TRBV4-2, the J gene TRBJ2-1; TRBD2 aligns across 13 bases. Germline V gene data show CDR1 as LGHNA and CDR2 as YNFKEQ. V shed 1 base, J shed 10 bases, and the junction held 7 bases outside the gene matches. The CDR3 runs 16 residues. DNA of the CDR3: TGTGCCAGCAGCCAAGCTTACGGACTAGCGGGAGACGAGCAGTTCTTC. It encodes CASSQAYGLAGDEQFF.

The J gene is TRBJ1-1, the V gene TRBV7-3; D unclear. Trimming removed 2 bases at V and 1 base at J, with 8 bases between. This CDR3 is 14 amino acids long. CDR1 and CDR2 from the germline V gene are SGHTA and FQGTGA. CDR3 nucleotide sequence: TGTGCCAGCAGCTTAGACGGGTCGAACACTGAAGCTTTCTTT. Protein: CASSLDGSNTEAFF.

The chain recombines TRBV11-3 with TRBJ2-1; D might be TRBD1 or TRBD2, each matching 5 bases. This CDR3 region has 16 residues. Per germline, CDR1 SGHNT and CDR2 YENEEA. Trimming cost V 0 bases and J 0 bases, with 9 bases left between them. CDR3 nucleotide sequence: TGTGCCAGCAGCTTAGATTCAGGGAGCTCCTACAATGAGCAGTTCTTC. As protein: CASSLDSGSSYNEQFF.

This clone was seen once. This rearrangement joins TRBV6-5 to TRBJ2-1; D may be TRBD1 (6 bases). This CDR3 contains 13 residues. Germline V gene data show CDR1 as MNHEY and CDR2 as SVGAGI. The ends were cut back, 7 bases at V and 4 bases at J, with 11 bases in the middle. The CDR3 region has the DNA TGTGCCAGCACGGACAGTATTTACAATGAGCAGTTCTTC. Its protein product is CASTDSIYNEQFF.

This clone showed up just a few times. The chain uses TRBV7-8 and TRBJ1-3, with D tentatively TRBD1 (5 bases). Germline lookup yields CDR1 SGHVS and CDR2 FQNEAQ. The CDR3 consists of 15 residues. The V and J ends lost 4 bases and 3 bases respectively, with 13 bases between them. The CDR3 here is CASSSDTRIGNTIYF. CDR3 sequence (DNA): TGTGCCAGCAGCTCGGACACACGAATTGGAAACACCATATATTTT.

The chain links TRBV4-1 to TRBJ2-7; 9 bases agree with TRBD1. From germline, CDR1 is MGHRA and CDR2 YSYEKL. Trimming removed 5 bases from V and 2 bases from J; junction bases left unmatched: 13. The CDR3 loop spans 17 amino acids. The CDR3: CASSEQPSGTGTYEQYF. The CDR3 nucleotides read TGCGCCAGCAGCGAACAACCTAGTGGGACAGGGACCTACGAGCAGTACTTC.

The V call is TRBV4-1, the J call TRBJ2-5, with a possible D match to TRBD2 (6 bases). Germline CDR1 MGHRA, CDR2 YSYEKL. V was clipped by 1 base and J by 2 bases, with 8 bases between them. CDR3 size: 14 residues. This chain's CDR3 is CASSQGGEQETQYF. The DNA of the CDR3 is TGCGCCAGCAGCCAAGGGGGGGAGCAAGAGACCCAGTACTTC.

This clone appeared once. The CDR3 coding sequence is TGTGCCAGCAGCTTCACATTGACAGGAGCCGAGACCCAGTACTTC. This gives the protein CASSFTLTGAETQYF. The chain links TRBV9 to TRBJ2-5; D perhaps matches TRBD1 (6 bases). Germline V CDR1 and CDR2: SGDLS, YYNGEE. This CDR3 contains 15 residues. With 4 bases removed from V and 5 bases from J, the gap between germline ends came to 18 bases.

This sequence joins TRBV29-1 and TRBJ1-2; no clear D. From germline, CDR1 is SQVTM and CDR2 ANQGSEA. CDR3 length: 12 residues. Trimming left V 1 base short and J 3 bases short, with 6 bases between. The CDR3 reads CSVEGPYYGYTF. The DNA of the CDR3 is TGCAGCGTTGAAGGCCCCTACTATGGCTACACCTTC.

The chain carries TRBV6-5 and TRBJ1-1; TRBD1 matches 8 bases. Germline V lookup: CDR1 MNHEY, CDR2 SVGAGI. The CDR3 consists of 15 residues. J was trimmed by 1 base and V by 2 bases; bases with no gene match: 3. The CDR3 DNA follows: TGTGCCAGCAGTTACGATCAGGGGGCGAACACTGAAGCTTTCTTT. It encodes CASSYDQGANTEAFF.

This chain connects TRBV6-6 to TRBJ2-3; no firm D call. CDR3 size: 13 residues. The germline V and J ends were trimmed by 10 bases and 0 bases, with 11 bases remaining between them. The V gene's germline CDR1 is MNHNY and CDR2 SVGAGI (reference sequence). The CDR3 region has the DNA TGTGCCACCCTACCCGACAGCACAGATACGCAGTATTTT. As protein: CATLPDSTDTQYF.

The gene calls are TRBV5-1 and TRBJ2-3; 11 bases are shared with TRBD2. Germline V gene sequence: CDR1 SGHRS, CDR2 YFSETQ. CDR3 length: 16 residues. The V gene end was trimmed by 2 bases and the J gene end by 4 bases; junction bases not matched to a gene: 6. The CDR3 protein is CASSLLAGAPPDTQYF. For the CDR3, the DNA is TGCGCCAGCAGCTTACTAGCGGGGGCCCCGCCAGATACGCAGTATTTT.

The rearrangement uses TRBV6-1 and TRBJ2-7; TRBD1 matches at 11 bases. Trimming removed 7 bases from V and 0 bases from J; junction bases left unmatched: 5. The CDR3 has 15 residues. Per the germline V gene, CDR1 is MNHNS and CDR2 is SASEGT. CDR3 nucleotide sequence: TGTGCCAGCACCGGACAGGGGGCGGACTCCTACGAGCAGTACTTC. This encodes CASTGQGADSYEQYF.

V is TRBV10-3 and J is TRBJ1-5; unclear D gene. The germline V gene has CDR1 ENHRY and CDR2 SYGVKD. The CDR3 has 17 residues. The V end lost 2 bases, the J end lost 0 bases, and 14 bases lay between the germline ends. DNA for the CDR3: TGTGCCATCAGTGAGAAGTGGCCACCTTATAGCAATCAGCCCCAGCATTTT. It translates to CAISEKWPPYSNQPQHF.

This clone was counted only a few times. The chain uses TRBV11-2 and TRBJ2-2; D not certain. With 0 bases removed from V and 7 bases from J, the gap between germline ends came to 6 bases. This CDR3 comprises 13 residues. Germline V gene lookup returns CDR1 SGHAT and CDR2 FQNNGV. The CDR3, as DNA: TGTGCCAGCAGCTTAGACAATTACGGGGAGCTGTTTTTT. Residues: CASSLDNYGELFF.

This chain joins TRBV4-2 and TRBJ2-3, with TRBD2 as a possible D gene (7 bases). V shed 0 bases and J shed 3 bases, with 16 bases lying between them. Looked up from germline, CDR1 is LGHNA and CDR2 is YNFKEQ. This CDR3 spans 17 amino acids. In nucleotides, the CDR3 is TGTGCCAGCAGCCAAGAATCGATAGGGGGGGAGACAGATACGCAGTATTTT. This translates into CASSQESIGGETDTQYF.

The rearrangement links TRBV4-1 to TRBJ2-7, with unresolved D. V was shortened by 0 bases and J by 3 bases, with 18 bases between the two germline ends. The CDR3 loop spans 17 amino acids. Per germline, CDR1 MGHRA and CDR2 YSYEKL. The chain's CDR3 is CASSQERSSPSLYEQYF. DNA of the CDR3: TGCGCCAGCAGCCAAGAAAGAAGCAGCCCGAGCCTCTACGAGCAGTACTTC.

The CDR3 is CASSVSSGGLYNEQFF. CDR3 DNA sequence: TGTGCCAGCAGCGTATCTAGCGGGGGGCTCTACAATGAGCAGTTCTTC. The chain joins TRBV9 to TRBJ2-1, with 11 bases aligning to TRBD2. Losses at the gene ends were 1 base for V and 3 bases for J; bases not matched to a gene: 3. The CDR3 loop spans 16 amino acids. Germline loops: CDR1 SGDLS, CDR2 YYNGEE.